This T cell receptor (beta chain) comes out of a study of T cell responses to AZD1222 COVID-19 vaccine. Study-level background: Second-dose timings of about 4 or about 12 weeks were pooled.

The CDR3 is 15 residues long. Deletions cut 10 bases from V and 5 bases from J, with 23 bases between. The germline CDR1 and CDR2 sequences are SNHLY and FYNNEI. Study-wide results and limits: Baseline antibody screening turned up just a handful of seropositive AZD1222 recipients.

As to this clone: Its antigen remains unknown.

TCRdb's table, derived via immunoSEQ multiplex PCR, lists solely in-frame clones and lacks some. This sample yields roughly 160,000 clones, of which 90% to 95% are seen a single time; about 0.9% belongs to the top ten. This sequence joins TRBV2 and TRBJ1-2, with D maybe TRBD1 (5 bases). The receptor was derived from an adult in good health. The input for sequencing was peripheral blood, taken on day 0 of AZD1222 vaccination. The CDR3 loop is CANTNVGTTDYGYTF. In DNA form, the CDR3 reads TGTGCCAACACGAACGTAGGGACCACCGATTATGGCTACACCTTC.